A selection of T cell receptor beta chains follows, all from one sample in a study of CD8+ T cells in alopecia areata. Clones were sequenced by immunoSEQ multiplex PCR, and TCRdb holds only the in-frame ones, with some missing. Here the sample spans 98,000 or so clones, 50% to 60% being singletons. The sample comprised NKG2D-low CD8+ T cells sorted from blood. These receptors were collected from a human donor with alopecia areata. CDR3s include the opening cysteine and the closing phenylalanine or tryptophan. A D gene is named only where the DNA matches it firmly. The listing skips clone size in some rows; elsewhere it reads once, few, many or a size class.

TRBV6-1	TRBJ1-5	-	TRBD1	CASRDRGSNQPQHF	TGTGCCAGCAGGGACAGGGGAAGCAATCAGCCCCAGCATTTT
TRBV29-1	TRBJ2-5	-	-	CSPVVQRIQETQYF	TGCAGCCCCGTCGTGCAGCGCATCCAAGAGACCCAGTACTTC
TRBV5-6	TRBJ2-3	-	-	CASSSGLNTQYF	TGTGCCAGCAGCTCGGGGCTAAATACGCAGTATTTT
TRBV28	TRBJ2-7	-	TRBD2	CASRGLAGGILRGQYF	TGTGCCAGCAGAGGACTAGCGGGAGGGATTCTACGTGGGCAGTACTTC
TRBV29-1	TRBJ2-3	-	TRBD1	CSVLQGARADTQYF	TGCAGCGTCCTGCAGGGGGCGCGGGCAGATACGCAGTATTTT
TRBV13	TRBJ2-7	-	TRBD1	CASSSGTGGFEQYF	TGTGCCAGCAGCTCCGGGACAGGGGGGTTCGAGCAGTACTTC
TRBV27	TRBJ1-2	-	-	CASSLSPRYGYTF	TGTGCCAGCAGTTTATCGCCCCGGTATGGCTACACCTTC
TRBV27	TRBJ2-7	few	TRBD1	CASSPGGRAGEQYF	TGTGCCAGCAGCCCAGGGGGCCGGGCCGGCGAGCAGTACTTC
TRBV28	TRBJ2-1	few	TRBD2	CASLSGSYSYNEQFF	TGTGCCAGTTTAAGCGGGAGCTACTCCTACAATGAGCAGTTCTTC
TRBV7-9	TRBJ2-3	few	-	CAMASGRRTADTQYF	TGTGCCATGGCATCGGGACGGAGGACAGCCGATACGCAGTATTTT
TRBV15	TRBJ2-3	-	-	CATGSSGADTDTQYF	TGTGCCACCGGATCGAGTGGGGCAGACACAGATACGCAGTATTTT
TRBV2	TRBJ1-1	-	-	CASSEGETGSETEAFF	TGTGCCAGCAGTGAAGGGGAGACAGGCTCAGAAACTGAAGCTTTCTTT
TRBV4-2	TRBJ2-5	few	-	CASSQAAGSQYF	TGTGCCAGCAGCCAGGCTGCGGGGTCCCAGTACTTC
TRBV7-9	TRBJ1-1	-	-	CASINARPYEAFF	TGTGCCAGCATCAACGCCAGGCCCTATGAAGCTTTCTTT
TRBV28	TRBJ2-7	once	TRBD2	CASSSPGLVSSGYEQYF	TGTGCCAGCAGTTCACCGGGACTAGTGTCGTCGGGTTACGAGCAGTACTTC
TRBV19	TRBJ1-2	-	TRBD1	CASSTGTGGYGYTF	TGTGCCAGTAGTACCGGAACAGGGGGGTACGGCTACACCTTC
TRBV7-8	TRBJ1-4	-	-	CASSLVNRVANEKLFF	TGTGCCAGCAGCTTAGTCAACAGGGTCGCGAATGAAAAACTGTTTTTT
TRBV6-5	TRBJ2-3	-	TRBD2	CASSSLAGVYTDTQYF	TGTGCCAGCAGTTCACTAGCGGGAGTATACACAGATACGCAGTATTTT